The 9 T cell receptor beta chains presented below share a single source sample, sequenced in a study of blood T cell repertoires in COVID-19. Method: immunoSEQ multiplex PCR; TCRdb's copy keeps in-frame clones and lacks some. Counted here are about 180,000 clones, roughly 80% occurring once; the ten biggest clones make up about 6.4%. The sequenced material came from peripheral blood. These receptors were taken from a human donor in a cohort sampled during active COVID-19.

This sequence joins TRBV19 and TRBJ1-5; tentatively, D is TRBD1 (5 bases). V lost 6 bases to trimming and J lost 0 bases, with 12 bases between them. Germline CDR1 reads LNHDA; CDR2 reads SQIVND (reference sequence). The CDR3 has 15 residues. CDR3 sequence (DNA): TGTGCCAGTAGGAGACAGCCAAATAGCAATCAGCCCCAGCATTTT. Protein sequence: CASRRQPNSNQPQHF.

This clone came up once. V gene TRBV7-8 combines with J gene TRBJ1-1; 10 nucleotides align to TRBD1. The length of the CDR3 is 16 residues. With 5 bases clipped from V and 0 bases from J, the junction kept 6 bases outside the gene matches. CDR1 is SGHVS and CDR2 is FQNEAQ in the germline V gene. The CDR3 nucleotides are TGTGCCAGCAGCCACCGGGACAGGGGAATGAACACTGAAGCTTTCTTT. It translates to CASSHRDRGMNTEAFF.

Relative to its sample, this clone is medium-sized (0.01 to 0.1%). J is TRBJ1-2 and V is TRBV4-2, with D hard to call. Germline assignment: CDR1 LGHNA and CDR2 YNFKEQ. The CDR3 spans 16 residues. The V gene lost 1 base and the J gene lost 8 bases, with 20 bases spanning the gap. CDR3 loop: CASSQVSQELARGYTF. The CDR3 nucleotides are TGTGCCAGCAGCCAAGTTTCTCAGGAGTTAGCGAGGGGCTACACCTTC.

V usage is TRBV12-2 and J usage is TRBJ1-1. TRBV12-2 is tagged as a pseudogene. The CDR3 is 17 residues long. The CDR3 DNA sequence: TGTGCAAGTCGCTTACGGGCTTTCCGGGAACCGAACACTGAAGCTTTCTTT. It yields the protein CASRLRAFREPNTEAFF.

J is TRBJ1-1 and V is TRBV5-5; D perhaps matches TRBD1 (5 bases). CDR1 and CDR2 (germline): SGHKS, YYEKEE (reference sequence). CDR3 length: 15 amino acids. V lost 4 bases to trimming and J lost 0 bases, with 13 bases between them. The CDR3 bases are TGTGCCAGCAGCCTGACAGCGGGGGTGAACACTGAAGCTTTCTTT. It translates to CASSLTAGVNTEAFF.

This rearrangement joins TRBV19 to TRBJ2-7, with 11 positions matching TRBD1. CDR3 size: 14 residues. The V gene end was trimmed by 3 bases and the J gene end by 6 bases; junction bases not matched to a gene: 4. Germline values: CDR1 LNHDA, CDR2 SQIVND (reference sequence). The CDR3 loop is CASSIAGTGGEQYF. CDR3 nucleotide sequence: TGTGCCAGTAGTATCGCCGGGACAGGGGGCGAGCAGTACTTC.

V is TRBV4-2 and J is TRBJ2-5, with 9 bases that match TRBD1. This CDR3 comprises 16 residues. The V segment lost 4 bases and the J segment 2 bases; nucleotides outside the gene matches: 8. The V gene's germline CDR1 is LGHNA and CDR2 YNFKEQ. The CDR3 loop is CASSLRQGVTQETQYF. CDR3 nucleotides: TGTGCCAGCAGCCTCCGACAGGGGGTGACTCAAGAGACCCAGTACTTC.

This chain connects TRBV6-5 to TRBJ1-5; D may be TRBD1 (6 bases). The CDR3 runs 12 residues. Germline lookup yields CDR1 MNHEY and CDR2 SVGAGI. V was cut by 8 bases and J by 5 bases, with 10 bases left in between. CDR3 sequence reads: CASGRGDQPQHF. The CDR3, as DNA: TGTGCCAGCGGGAGGGGGGATCAGCCCCAGCATTTT.

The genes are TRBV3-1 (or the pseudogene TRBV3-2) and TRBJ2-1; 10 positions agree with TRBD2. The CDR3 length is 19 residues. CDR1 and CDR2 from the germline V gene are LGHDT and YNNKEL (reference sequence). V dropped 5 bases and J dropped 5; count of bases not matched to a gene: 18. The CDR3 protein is CASSERDQGRTSGNNEQFF. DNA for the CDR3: TGTGCCAGCAGCGAAAGGGATCAGGGCAGGACTAGCGGCAACAATGAGCAGTTCTTC.